A single sample is the source of the 32 T cell receptor beta chains below, sequenced in a study of graft-versus-host responses after intestinal transplantation. The table came from immunoSEQ multiplex PCR; TCRdb's copy has only in-frame clones and leaves some out. The table shows about 99,000 clones, with roughly 93% occurring only once. Antigen specificity for these receptors is unknown. Material: unstimulated CD8+ T cells sorted from spleen or lymph node cells, obtained before intestinal transplant. The receptors originated from a human donor who received an intestinal transplant.

V gene TRBV7-2 combines with J gene TRBJ1-3; D perhaps matches TRBD1 (5 bases). Germline loops: CDR1 SGHTA, CDR2 FQGNSA. The CDR3 length is 14 residues. Between the trimmed V and J ends, which lost 5 bases and 0 bases, there was a span of 8 bases. The CDR3 protein is CASSAGSSGNTIYF. In DNA form, the CDR3 reads TGTGCCAGCAGCGCAGGGAGCTCTGGAAACACCATATATTTT.

This chain joins TRBV5-6 and TRBJ2-7, with 10 bases matching TRBD1. CDR1 is SGHDT, CDR2 YYEEEE, per germline. After removal of 4 bases from V and 12 bases from J, the junction contained 13 bases not matched to a gene. CDR3 length equals 14 residues. CDR3 sequence: CASSEDRGKLRWYF. CDR3 in DNA: TGTGCCAGCAGCGAGGACAGGGGGAAGTTACGGTGGTACTTC.

The J gene is TRBJ1-1, the V gene TRBV4-1; perhaps TRBD1 as D (5 bases). Germline lookup yields CDR1 MGHRA and CDR2 YSYEKL. The V gene lost 2 bases and the J gene lost 0 bases, with 16 bases spanning the gap. The CDR3 runs to 17 residues. CDR3 residues: CASSQMGGTEMNTEAFF. The CDR3 DNA sequence: TGCGCCAGCAGCCAAATGGGGGGGACGGAAATGAACACTGAAGCTTTCTTT.

The chain combines TRBV27 with TRBJ2-1, with TRBD2 matching 10 bases. V was pared by 3 bases and J by 6 bases, with 5 bases of the junction left unmatched. Germline assignment: CDR1 MNHEY and CDR2 SMNVEV (reference sequence). The CDR3 consists of 15 residues. CDR3 sequence: CASSLDTSGVNEQFF. Written as DNA, the CDR3 is TGTGCCAGCAGTTTGGATACTAGCGGGGTCAATGAGCAGTTCTTC.

The chain couples TRBV4-1 to TRBJ1-2; 7 bases fit TRBD1. Unmatched junction bases numbered 3, after V lost 4 bases and J lost 4 bases. In germline, CDR1 is MGHRA, CDR2 YSYEKL. This CDR3 has 13 amino acids. The CDR3 spells CASSLRQGYGYTF. CDR3 sequence (DNA): TGCGCCAGCAGCCTGAGACAGGGCTATGGCTACACCTTC.

The chain recombines TRBV27 with TRBJ2-3; 7 bases align to TRBD2. In germline, CDR1 is MNHEY, CDR2 SMNVEV (reference sequence). This CDR3 contains 13 residues. J lost 3 bases, V lost 5 bases, and 2 bases had no gene match. CDR3 protein: CASSRLATDTQYF. CDR3 DNA: TGTGCCAGCAGTCGACTAGCTACAGATACGCAGTATTTT.

The chain combines TRBV2 with TRBJ1-2; a possible D gene is TRBD1 (6 bases). Germline V gene lookup returns CDR1 SNHLY and CDR2 FYNNEI. This CDR3 has 15 residues. Trimming removed 3 bases from V and 5 bases from J, with 16 bases in between. The CDR3 here is CASSDATGHGYGYTF. The CDR3 DNA reads TGTGCCAGCAGTGATGCTACAGGGCACGGGTATGGCTACACCTTC. The whole variable domain, filled in from reference TRBV2 and TRBJ1-2, reads EPEVTQTPSHQVTQMGQEVILRCVPISNHLYFYWYRQILGQKVEFLVSFYNNEISEKSEIFDDQFSVERPDGSNFTLKIRSTKLEDSAMYFCASSDATGHGYGYTFGSGTRLTVV.

V gene TRBV15 combines with J gene TRBJ1-3; TRBD1 aligns across 7 bases. The CDR3 is 17 residues long. Germline V lookup: CDR1 LNHNV, CDR2 YYDKDF (reference sequence). The J segment lost 2 bases and the V segment lost 1 base, leaving 8 bases of the junction unmatched. The CDR3 nucleotides are TGTGCCACCAGCAGAGGTCGGACAGGAACGACTGGAAACACCATATATTTT. Translation: CATSRGRTGTTGNTIYF.

The genes are TRBV9 and TRBJ2-1; 11 bases fit TRBD2. The V segment lost 3 bases and the J segment 3 bases; nucleotides outside the gene matches: 2. The CDR3 is 15 amino acids. The germline V gene encodes CDR1 SGDLS and CDR2 YYNGEE. CDR3 coding DNA: TGTGCCAGCAGCGAGACTAGCGGGGTCTACAATGAGCAGTTCTTC. Translation: CASSETSGVYNEQFF.

The chain links TRBV4-1 to TRBJ2-7; 9 positions agree with TRBD2. The CDR3 has 15 residues. V lost 0 bases to trimming and J lost 7 bases; unmatched junction nucleotides: 7. CDR1 and CDR2 from the germline V gene are MGHRA and YSYEKL. The CDR3 region has the DNA TGCGCCAGCAGCCAAGATGGATACCTAGCGGGGGAGCAGTACTTC. Its translation: CASSQDGYLAGEQYF.

V gene TRBV4-1 combines with J gene TRBJ1-5; 11 nucleotides match TRBD1. The CDR3 runs to 15 residues. Germline loops: CDR1 MGHRA, CDR2 YSYEKL. V shed 2 bases, J shed 6 bases, and the junction held 3 bases outside the gene matches. The CDR3 DNA is TGCGCCAGCAGCCAACTGGACAGGGGGCGTCAGCCCCAGCATTTT. Translation gives CASSQLDRGRQPQHF.

The J gene is TRBJ1-2, the V gene TRBV6-5, with 7 positions matching TRBD1. V shed 11 bases, J shed 6 bases, and the junction held 9 bases outside the gene matches. The CDR3 consists of 12 residues. Germline V gives CDR1 MNHEY, CDR2 SVGAGI. The CDR3: CAASTGENGYTF. The CDR3 region has the DNA TGTGCCGCCAGCACAGGGGAAAATGGCTACACCTTC.

This chain links TRBV2 with TRBJ1-6; D is undetermined. The V and J ends lost 1 base and 11 bases respectively, with 18 bases between them. CDR3 length: 16 amino acids. The germline gives CDR1 SNHLY, CDR2 FYNNEI. CDR3 protein: CASSEGGRLSEAPLHF. DNA for the CDR3: TGTGCCAGCAGTGAAGGTGGCCGCCTTTCGGAAGCACCCCTCCACTTT.

The chain recombines TRBV6-1 with TRBJ2-1; 15 bases fit TRBD2. V lost 8 bases and J lost 7; bases outside the gene matches: 6. The CDR3 covers 15 residues. Per germline, CDR1 MNHNS and CDR2 SASEGT. The CDR3 region has the DNA TGTGCCAGCGCGTCCGGGACTAGCGGGGGGAATGAGCAGTTCTTC. As protein: CASASGTSGGNEQFF.

CDR3 nucleotides: TGTGCCAGCAGCCCCCTCGACAGTGCCTCCACCTATGGCTACACCTTC. Protein sequence: CASSPLDSASTYGYTF. V and J are TRBV11-3 and TRBJ1-2; D possibly corresponds to TRBD1 (5 bases). The CDR3 is 16 amino acids. V lost 5 bases to trimming and J lost 4 bases, with 20 bases between them. Germline-derived CDR1 and CDR2 are SGHNT and YENEEA.

V usage is TRBV27 and J usage is TRBJ2-1; D perhaps matches TRBD1 (6 bases). Germline V gene data show CDR1 as MNHEY and CDR2 as SMNVEV (reference sequence). Trimming cost V 5 bases and J 6 bases, with 17 bases left between them. There are 15 residues in the CDR3. The CDR3 region is CASSPIYREGNEQFF. As DNA, the CDR3 is TGTGCCAGCAGTCCGATTTACAGGGAAGGCAATGAGCAGTTCTTC.

This chain connects TRBV9 to TRBJ2-5; D is unresolved. This CDR3 contains 16 residues. Germline V gene sequence: CDR1 SGDLS, CDR2 YYNGEE. V lost 4 bases, J lost 5 bases, and 21 bases lay in between. DNA for the CDR3: TGTGCCAGCAGCCTAGGAGTAGTGCGAGGACGCGAGACCCAGTACTTC. Its translation is CASSLGVVRGRETQYF.

This chain connects TRBV28 to TRBJ1-5; D unresolved. Between the trimmed V and J ends, which lost 3 bases and 1 base, there was a span of 10 bases. Germline values: CDR1 MDHEN, CDR2 SYDVKM. The CDR3 runs to 15 residues. CDR3 protein: CASSFLGNSNQPQHF. CDR3 bases: TGTGCCAGCAGTTTCCTCGGGAACAGCAATCAGCCCCAGCATTTT.

The V gene is TRBV4-2, the J gene TRBJ1-2; no definite D call. The CDR3 is 13 residues long. Germline V lookup: CDR1 LGHNA, CDR2 YNFKEQ. V lost 3 bases, J lost 6 bases, and 11 bases lay in between. The CDR3 sequence is CASSQGGVNGYTF. CDR3 nucleotide sequence: TGTGCCAGCAGCCAGGGTGGGGTTAATGGCTACACCTTC.

The chain has TRBV30 and TRBJ2-7; D is ambiguous. The CDR3 contains 12 residues. Germline CDR1 GTSNPN, CDR2 SVGIG (reference sequence). The V end lost 2 bases, the J end lost 3 bases, and 8 bases lay between the germline ends. The CDR3 nucleotides read TGTGCCTGGAGTCCCCTAGGCTACGAGCAGTACTTC. Translation gives CAWSPLGYEQYF.

This rearrangement joins TRBV5-1 to TRBJ2-7, with D possibly matching TRBD1 (8 bases). Between the trimmed V and J ends, which lost 4 bases and 5 bases, there was a span of 19 bases. CDR3 size: 15 residues. Germline V gene data show CDR1 as SGHRS and CDR2 as YFSETQ. CDR3 sequence reads: CASSPTRTGRDEQYF. CDR3 sequence (DNA): TGCGCCAGCAGCCCTACGCGGACAGGGAGGGACGAGCAGTACTTC.

This rearrangement joins TRBV7-7 to TRBJ2-2; no clear D. V lost 3 bases and J 7 bases, leaving 6 bases between the germline ends. Looked up from germline, CDR1 is SSHAT and CDR2 is FNYEAQ (reference sequence). The CDR3 is 12 residues long. Here the CDR3 DNA reads TGTGCCAGCAGCTTCGGAAACGGGGAGCTGTTTTTT. Translated, it gives CASSFGNGELFF.

This chain uses TRBV7-8 with TRBJ2-1; either TRBD1 or TRBD2 may supply D (6 bases each). The V gene's germline CDR1 is SGHVS and CDR2 FQNEAQ. Between the trimmed V and J ends, which lost 1 base and 8 bases, there was a span of 12 bases. This CDR3 is 14 amino acids long. CDR3 in DNA: TGTGCCAGCAGCTTAGGTGGGGGGCAAGATGAGCAGTTCTTC. Protein sequence: CASSLGGGQDEQFF.

V is TRBV7-9 and J is TRBJ2-5; TRBD1 aligns across 7 bases. The J segment lost 1 base and the V segment lost 4 bases, leaving 3 bases of the junction unmatched. CDR1 SEHNR and CDR2 FQNEAQ come from the germline V gene (reference sequence). The CDR3 length is 14 residues. The chain's CDR3 is CASSSRDSQETQYF. In DNA form, the CDR3 reads TGTGCCAGCAGCTCCCGGGACAGCCAAGAGACCCAGTACTTC. Using reference TRBV7-9 and TRBJ2-5 for the parts outside the CDR3, the full variable domain is DTGVSQNPRHKITKRGQNVTFRCDPISEHNRLYWYRQTLGQGPEFLTYFQNEAQLEKSRLLSDRFSAERPKGSFSTLEIQRTEQGDSAMYLCASSSRDSQETQYFGPGTRLLVL.

The chain has TRBV4-1 and TRBJ2-3; D is perhaps TRBD2 (5 bases). CDR3 length: 14 amino acids. Germline CDR1 and CDR2: MGHRA and YSYEKL. V lost 1 base, J lost 3 bases, and 8 bases lay in between. CDR3 sequence reads: CASSQVERTDTQYF. For the CDR3, the DNA is TGCGCCAGCAGCCAAGTAGAGCGGACAGATACGCAGTATTTT.

The chain links TRBV7-6 to TRBJ2-5; 7 bases match TRBD2. The CDR3 has 15 residues. Germline V gives CDR1 SGHVS, CDR2 FNYEAQ. V was pared by 3 bases and J by 1 base, with 5 bases of the junction left unmatched. The CDR3 DNA reads TGTGCCAGCAGCTTGGGGCCTAGCGGCCAAGAGACCCAGTACTTC. Protein product: CASSLGPSGQETQYF.

The chain joins TRBV16 to TRBJ1-1; the D is unclear. V lost 4 bases and J lost 4, with 13 bases in between. The germline gives CDR1 KGHSY, CDR2 FQNENV. The CDR3 has 14 residues. CDR3 sequence (DNA): TGTGCCAGCAGCCCCCCCGTTCTTCCCACTGAAGCTTTCTTT. Translating gives CASSPPVLPTEAFF. Using reference TRBV16 and TRBJ1-1 for the parts outside the CDR3, the full variable domain is GEEVAQTPKHLVRGEGQKAKLYCAPIKGHSYVFWYQQVLKNEFKFLISFQNENVFDETGMPKERFSAKCLPNSPCSLEIQATKLEDSAVYFCASSPPVLPTEAFFGQGTRLTVV.

This clone was seen a single time. The chain carries TRBV6-5 and TRBJ2-1; tentative D call: TRBD2 (6 bases). The CDR3 sequence is 14 residues long. CDR1 and CDR2 from the germline V gene are MNHEY and SVGAGI. Trimming took 0 bases from V and 4 from J, leaving 7 bases between them. The CDR3 bases are TGTGCCAGCAGTTACTCGGAGGGTTACAATGAGCAGTTCTTC. Residues: CASSYSEGYNEQFF.

The rearrangement links TRBV14 to TRBJ2-7; 7 nucleotides agree with TRBD2. From germline, CDR1 is SGHDN and CDR2 FVKESK. CDR3 length equals 16 residues. The junction had 8 bases not matched to a gene; V was cut back by 1 base and J by 2 bases. The CDR3 nucleotides are TGTGCCAGCAGCCAAGCCTCCGGGAGGCGGACCTACGAGCAGTACTTC. This sequence encodes CASSQASGRRTYEQYF.

This sequence joins TRBV7-9 and TRBJ2-1; D possibly corresponds to TRBD2 (6 bases). Germline V gene sequence: CDR1 SEHNR, CDR2 FQNEAQ (reference sequence). This CDR3 has 17 residues. The V gene lost 4 bases and the J gene lost 6 bases, with 22 bases spanning the gap. CDR3 nucleotide sequence: TGTGCCAGCAGCTCCCCGCAACTATCACTAGCATTCAATGAGCAGTTCTTC. It yields the protein CASSSPQLSLAFNEQFF. The variable domain in full, with the rest retrieved from reference TRBV7-9 and TRBJ2-1, is DTGVSQNPRHKITKRGQNVTFRCDPISEHNRLYWYRQTLGQGPEFLTYFQNEAQLEKSRLLSDRFSAERPKGSFSTLEIQRTEQGDSAMYLCASSSPQLSLAFNEQFFGPGTRLTVL.

This chain connects TRBV27 to TRBJ1-1; D perhaps matches TRBD1 (5 bases). CDR3 size: 12 residues. Between the trimmed V and J ends, which lost 6 bases and 4 bases, there was a span of 9 bases. In germline, CDR1 is MNHEY, CDR2 SMNVEV (reference sequence). DNA for the CDR3: TGTGCCAGCAGAACAGGTGTCACTGAAGCTTTCTTT. Translation gives CASRTGVTEAFF.

Concerning this clone: Other DNA sequences in this specimen translate into the identical CDR3. The CDR3 sequence: CASSQDQGGTEAFF. The CDR3 region has the DNA TGCGCCAGCAGCCAAGATCAGGGGGGGACTGAAGCTTTCTTT. The chain combines TRBV4-1 with TRBJ1-1, with 7 bases fitting TRBD1. Germline CDR1 reads MGHRA; CDR2 reads YSYEKL. J gave up 5 bases and V 0 bases, and 3 bases lay outside the gene matches. The CDR3 covers 14 residues.